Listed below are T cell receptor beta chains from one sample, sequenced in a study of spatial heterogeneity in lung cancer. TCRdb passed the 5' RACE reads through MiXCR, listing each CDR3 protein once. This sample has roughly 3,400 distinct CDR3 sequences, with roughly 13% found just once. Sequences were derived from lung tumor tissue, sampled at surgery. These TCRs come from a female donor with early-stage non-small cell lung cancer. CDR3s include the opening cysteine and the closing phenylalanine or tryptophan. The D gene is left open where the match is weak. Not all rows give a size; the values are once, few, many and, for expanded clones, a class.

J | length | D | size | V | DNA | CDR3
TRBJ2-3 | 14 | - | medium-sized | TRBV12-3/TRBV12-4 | TGTGCCAGCAGTTTATTCGGGGGAAAAGATACGCAGTATTTT | CASSLFGGKDTQYF
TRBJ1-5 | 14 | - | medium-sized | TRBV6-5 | TGTGCCAGCAGCCCTGCGGGGCTCAATCAGCCCCAGCATTTT | CASSPAGLNQPQHF
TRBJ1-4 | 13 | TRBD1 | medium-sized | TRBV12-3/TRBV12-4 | TGTGCCACCTCGACAGGGGTTAATGAAAAACTGTTTTTT | CATSTGVNEKLFF
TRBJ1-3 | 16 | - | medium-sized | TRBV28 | TGTGCCAGCAGTCTAAACACCGGCCTCTCTGGAAACACCATATATTTT | CASSLNTGLSGNTIYF
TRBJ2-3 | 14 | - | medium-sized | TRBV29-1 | TGCAGCGGGAGGGCCCGACCCACTCCAGATACGCAGTATTTT | CSGRARPTPDTQYF
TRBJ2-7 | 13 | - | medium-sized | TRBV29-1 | TGCAGCGTTGAGGCACAGGGTCGGTACGAGCAGTACTTC | CSVEAQGRYEQYF
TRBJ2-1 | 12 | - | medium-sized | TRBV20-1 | TGCAGTGCTAGTGGACTACCCGATGAGCAGTTCTTC | CSASGLPDEQFF
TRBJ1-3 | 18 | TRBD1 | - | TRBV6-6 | TGTGCCAGCAAAGAACAGGGGCCAAGCAATCGCTCTGGAAACACCATATATTTT | CASKEQGPSNRSGNTIYF
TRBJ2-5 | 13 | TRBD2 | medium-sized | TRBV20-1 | TGCAGTGCCTTAGCGGGGGCTCAAGAGACCCAGTACTTC | CSALAGAQETQYF
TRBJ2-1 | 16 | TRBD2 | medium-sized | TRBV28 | TGTGCCAGCAGTCAGACTAGCGGGAGCTCCTACAATGAGCAGTTCTTC | CASSQTSGSSYNEQFF
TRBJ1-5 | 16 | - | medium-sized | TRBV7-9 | TGTGCCAGCAGCTTAGGGGGTTGGGGGCCCTATCAGCCCCAGCATTTT | CASSLGGWGPYQPQHF
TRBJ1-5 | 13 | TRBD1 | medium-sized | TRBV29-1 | TGCAGCGTACAGACAGGGCTAAATCAGCCCCAGCATTTT | CSVQTGLNQPQHF
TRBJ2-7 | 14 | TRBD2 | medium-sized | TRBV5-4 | TGTGCCAGCAGCTTTCAGCGGGAGGGGAGGGAGCAGTACTTC | CASSFQREGREQYF
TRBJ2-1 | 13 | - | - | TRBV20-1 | TGCAGTGCTAGAGGGGAAGCCCACAAGGAGCAGTTCTTC | CSARGEAHKEQFF
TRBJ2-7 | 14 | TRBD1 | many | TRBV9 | TGTGCCAGCAGCACATGGACAGGGGTGGGTGAGCAGTACTTC | CASSTWTGVGEQYF
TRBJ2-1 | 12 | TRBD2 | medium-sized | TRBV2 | TGTGCCAGCAGTCGGACTAGCGGAGAGCAGTTCTTC | CASSRTSGEQFF
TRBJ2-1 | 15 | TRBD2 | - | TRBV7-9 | TGTGCCAGCAGCCCCGGTACTAGCGGGAGCAATGAGCAGTTCTTC | CASSPGTSGSNEQFF
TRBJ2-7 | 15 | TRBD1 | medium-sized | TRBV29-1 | TGCAGCGTGACGGGCACCCGGGACAGCTCCTACGAGCAGTACTTC | CSVTGTRDSSYEQYF
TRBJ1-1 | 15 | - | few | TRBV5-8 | TGTGCCAGCAGCTTGTACGGCAGACAAAACACTGAAGCTTTCTTT | CASSLYGRQNTEAFF
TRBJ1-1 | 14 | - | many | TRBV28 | TGTGCCAGCAGTTTTCTAGGGACGAACACTGAAGCTTTCTTT | CASSFLGTNTEAFF
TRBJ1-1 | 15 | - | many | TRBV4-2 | TGTGCCAGCAGCCAAAATAGGGCTATGAACACTGAAGCTTTCTTT | CASSQNRAMNTEAFF
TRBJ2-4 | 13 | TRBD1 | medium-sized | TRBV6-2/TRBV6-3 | TGTGCCAGCAGTCAGCCCGACAGGGGGCTCGCTTACTTC | CASSQPDRGLAYF
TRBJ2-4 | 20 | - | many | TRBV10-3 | TGTGCCATCAGTGAGTCCAGGGGAGGGTGGACCGGAGAGTCCAAAAACATTCAGTACTTC | CAISESRGGWTGESKNIQYF
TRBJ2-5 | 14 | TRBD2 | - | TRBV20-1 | TGCAGTGCTAGGGAACTAGCGGGAGTTGAGACCCAGTACTTC | CSARELAGVETQYF
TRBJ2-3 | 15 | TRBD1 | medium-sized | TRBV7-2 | TGTGCCAGCAGCCCCCGGGACAGGGTGCTAGGTACGCAGTATTTT | CASSPRDRVLGTQYF
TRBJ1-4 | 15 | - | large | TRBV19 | TGTGCCAGTAGTATCGGGGAAACAACTAATGAAAAACTGTTTTTT | CASSIGETTNEKLFF
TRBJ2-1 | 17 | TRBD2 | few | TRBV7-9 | TGTGCCAGCAGCTTAGGTACCCCAGCGGGAGGGGGTAATGAGCAGTTCTTC | CASSLGTPAGGGNEQFF
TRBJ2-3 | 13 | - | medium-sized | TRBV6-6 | TGTGCCAGTACCCCCCCGGGAGTGGATACGCAGTATTTT | CASTPPGVDTQYF
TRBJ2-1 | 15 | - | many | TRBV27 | TGTGCCAGCAGCCCCAGTTTTTCAACAGCCAATGAGCAGTTCTTC | CASSPSFSTANEQFF
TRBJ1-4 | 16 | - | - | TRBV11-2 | TGTGCCAGCAGCTTAGCCCTCAGTTCAACTAATGAAAAACTGTTTTTT | CASSLALSSTNEKLFF
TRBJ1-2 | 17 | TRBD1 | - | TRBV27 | TGTGCCAGCAGTTTAGTATCTCAGGGGGCATCGTACTATGGCTACACCTTC | CASSLVSQGASYYGYTF
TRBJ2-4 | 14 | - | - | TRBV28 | TGTGCCAGCAGTTTTGGGACAAACAAAAACATTCAGTACTTC | CASSFGTNKNIQYF
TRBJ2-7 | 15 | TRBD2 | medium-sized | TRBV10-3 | TGTGCCATCAGTGAATGGAGTAGCGGGAGTAACGAGCAGTACTTC | CAISEWSSGSNEQYF
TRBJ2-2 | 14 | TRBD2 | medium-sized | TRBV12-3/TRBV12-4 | TGTGCCAGCAGACCTAGCGGGGACACCGGGGAGCTGTTTTTT | CASRPSGDTGELFF
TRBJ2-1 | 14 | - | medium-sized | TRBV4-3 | TGCGCCAGCAGCCAAGTTGGGGGGTACAATGAGCAGTTCTTC | CASSQVGGYNEQFF
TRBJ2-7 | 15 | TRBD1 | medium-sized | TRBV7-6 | TGTGCCAGCAGCTTAGGACAGGGCGGCTCCTACGAGCAGTACTTC | CASSLGQGGSYEQYF
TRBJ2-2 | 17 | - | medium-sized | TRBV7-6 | TGTGCCAGCAGCTTAGCCTCGGGACACCTGAACACCGGGGAGCTGTTTTTT | CASSLASGHLNTGELFF
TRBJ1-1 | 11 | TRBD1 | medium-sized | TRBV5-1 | TGCGCCAGCAGCTTGGAGGGGGCGACTTTCTTT | CASSLEGATFF
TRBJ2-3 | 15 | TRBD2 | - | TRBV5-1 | TGCGCCAGCAGCTTGGAACTAGCGAAAACAGATACGCAGTATTTT | CASSLELAKTDTQYF
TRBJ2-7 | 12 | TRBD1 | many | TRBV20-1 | TGCAGTGCGCCTGGGACAGGCTACGAGCAGTACTTC | CSAPGTGYEQYF
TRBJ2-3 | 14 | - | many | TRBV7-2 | TGTGCCAGCAGCCCCACGACTAGCACAGATACGCAGTATTTT | CASSPTTSTDTQYF
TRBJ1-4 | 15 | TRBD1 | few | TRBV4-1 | TGCGCCAGCAGCCAATCCGAGACAGGGGTGAAAAAACTGTTTTTT | CASSQSETGVKKLFF
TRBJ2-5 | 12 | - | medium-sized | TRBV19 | TGTGCCAGTAGTATGAGGACCGAGACCCAGTACTTC | CASSMRTETQYF
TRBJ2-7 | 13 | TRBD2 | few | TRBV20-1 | TGCAGTGCCGAACCTAGCGGGAGGTACGAGCAGTACTTC | CSAEPSGRYEQYF
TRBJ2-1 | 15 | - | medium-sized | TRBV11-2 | TGTGCCAGCAGCTTAGATCGGGCATCGCCTAATGAGCAGTTCTTC | CASSLDRASPNEQFF
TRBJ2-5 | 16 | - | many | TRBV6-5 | TGTGCCAGCAGTTACTCGAGGTGGGCGCTGGGAGAGACCCAGTACTTC | CASSYSRWALGETQYF
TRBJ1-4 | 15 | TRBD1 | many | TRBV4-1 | TGCGCCAGCAGCCCCGGAGGGGGCTTGGGGGAAAAACTGTTTTTT | CASSPGGGLGEKLFF
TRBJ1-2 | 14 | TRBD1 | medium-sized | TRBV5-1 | TGCGCCAGCAGCCCCCGGACAGGGGAATATGGCTACACCTTC | CASSPRTGEYGYTF
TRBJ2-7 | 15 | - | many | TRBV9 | TGTGCCAGCAGCCCCAGGGGAGTTAGGTTCTACGAGCAGTACTTC | CASSPRGVRFYEQYF
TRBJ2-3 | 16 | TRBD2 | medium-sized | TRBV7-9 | TGTGCCAGCAGCTTAGCTGGCGGGAGGGTCGCAGATACGCAGTATTTT | CASSLAGGRVADTQYF
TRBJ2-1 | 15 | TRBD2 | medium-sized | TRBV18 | TGTGCCAGCTCGCCAGGTAGCGGGTTTCACAATGAGCAGTTCTTC | CASSPGSGFHNEQFF
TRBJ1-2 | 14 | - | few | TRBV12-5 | TGTGCTAGTGGTGGAATAACAGTTAACTATGGCTACACCTTC | CASGGITVNYGYTF
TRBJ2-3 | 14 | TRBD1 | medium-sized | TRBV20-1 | TGCAGTGCTACGCGGACAGGGATAACAGATACGCAGTATTTT | CSATRTGITDTQYF
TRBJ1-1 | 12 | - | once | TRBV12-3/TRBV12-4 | TGTGCCAGCAGTTGGTCCGGGAATGAAGCTTTCTTT | CASSWSGNEAFF
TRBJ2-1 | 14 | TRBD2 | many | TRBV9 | TGTGCCAGCAGCGTAAGCCTAGCGGGACCCCAGCAGTTCTTC | CASSVSLAGPQQFF
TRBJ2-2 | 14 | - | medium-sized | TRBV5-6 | TGTGCCAGCAGCTTATACCTAAACACCGGGGAGCTGTTTTTT | CASSLYLNTGELFF
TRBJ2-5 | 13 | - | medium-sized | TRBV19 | TGTGCCAGTAGTATTTGGGGAAGCGAGACCCAGTACTTC | CASSIWGSETQYF
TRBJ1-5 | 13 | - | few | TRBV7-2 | TGTGCCAGCAGCCAAGAGCTAAATCAGCCCCAGCATTTT | CASSQELNQPQHF
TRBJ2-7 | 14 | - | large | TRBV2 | TGTGCCAGCAATCTGCAGGGAACCTCCGGAGAGCAGTACTTC | CASNLQGTSGEQYF